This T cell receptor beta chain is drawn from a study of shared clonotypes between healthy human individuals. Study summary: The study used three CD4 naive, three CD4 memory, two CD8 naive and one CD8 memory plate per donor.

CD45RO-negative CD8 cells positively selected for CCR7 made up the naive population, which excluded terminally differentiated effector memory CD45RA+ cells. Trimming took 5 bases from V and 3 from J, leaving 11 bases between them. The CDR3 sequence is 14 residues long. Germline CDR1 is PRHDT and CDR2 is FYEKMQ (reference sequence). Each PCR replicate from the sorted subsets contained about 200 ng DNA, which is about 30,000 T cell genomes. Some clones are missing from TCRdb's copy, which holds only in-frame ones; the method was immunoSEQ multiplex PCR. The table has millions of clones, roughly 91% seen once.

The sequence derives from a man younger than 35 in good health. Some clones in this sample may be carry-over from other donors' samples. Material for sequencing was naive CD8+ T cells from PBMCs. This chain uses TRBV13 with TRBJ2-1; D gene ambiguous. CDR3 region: CASSPLGSYNEQFF. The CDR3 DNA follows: TGTGCCAGCAGCCCCCTGGGCAGCTACAATGAGCAGTTCTTC.